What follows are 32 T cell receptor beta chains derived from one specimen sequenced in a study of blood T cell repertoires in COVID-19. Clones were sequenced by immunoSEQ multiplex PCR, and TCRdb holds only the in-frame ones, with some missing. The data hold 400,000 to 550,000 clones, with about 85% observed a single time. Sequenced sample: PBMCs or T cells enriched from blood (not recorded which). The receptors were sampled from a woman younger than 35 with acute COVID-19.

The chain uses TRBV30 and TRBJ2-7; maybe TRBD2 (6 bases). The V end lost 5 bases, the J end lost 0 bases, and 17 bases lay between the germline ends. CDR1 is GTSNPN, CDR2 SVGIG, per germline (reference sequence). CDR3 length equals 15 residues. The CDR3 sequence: CAWGLKVAASYEQYF. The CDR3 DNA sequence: TGTGCCTGGGGATTAAAGGTAGCGGCCTCCTACGAGCAGTACTTC.

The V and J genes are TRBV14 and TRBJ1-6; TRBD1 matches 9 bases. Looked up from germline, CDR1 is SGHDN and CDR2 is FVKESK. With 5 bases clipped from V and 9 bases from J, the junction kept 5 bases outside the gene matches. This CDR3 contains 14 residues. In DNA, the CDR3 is TGTGCCAGCAGCTCCGGGACAGGGACTTCACCCCTCCACTTT. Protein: CASSSGTGTSPLHF.

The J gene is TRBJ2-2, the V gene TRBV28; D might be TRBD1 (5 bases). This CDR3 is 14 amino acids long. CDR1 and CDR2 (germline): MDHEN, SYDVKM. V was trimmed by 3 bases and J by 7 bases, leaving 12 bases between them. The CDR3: CASSFPGSSGELFF. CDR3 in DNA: TGTGCCAGCAGTTTCCCAGGGTCGAGCGGGGAGCTGTTTTTT. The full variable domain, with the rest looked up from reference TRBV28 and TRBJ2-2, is DVKVTQSSRYLVKRTGEKVFLECVQDMDHENMFWYRQDPGLGLRLIYFSYDVKMKEKGDIPEGYSVSREKKERFSLILESASTNQTSMYLCASSFPGSSGELFFGEGSRLTVL.

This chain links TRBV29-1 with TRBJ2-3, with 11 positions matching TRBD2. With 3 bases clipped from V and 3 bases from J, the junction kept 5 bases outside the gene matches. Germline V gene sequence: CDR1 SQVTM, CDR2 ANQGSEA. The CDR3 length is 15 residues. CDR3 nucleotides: TGCAGCGTTGAGGGGACTAGCGGTCCGACAGATACGCAGTATTTT. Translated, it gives CSVEGTSGPTDTQYF.

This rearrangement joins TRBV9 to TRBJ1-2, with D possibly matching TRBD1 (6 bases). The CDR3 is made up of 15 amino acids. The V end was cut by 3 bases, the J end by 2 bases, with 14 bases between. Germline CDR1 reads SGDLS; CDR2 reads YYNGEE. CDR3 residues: CASSGTASENYGYTF. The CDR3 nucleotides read TGTGCCAGCAGCGGGACAGCAAGCGAAAACTATGGCTACACCTTC.

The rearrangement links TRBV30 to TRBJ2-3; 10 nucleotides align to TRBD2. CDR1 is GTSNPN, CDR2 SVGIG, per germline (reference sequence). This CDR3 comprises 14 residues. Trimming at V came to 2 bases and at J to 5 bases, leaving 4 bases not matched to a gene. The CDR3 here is CAWSIAGGEDTQYF. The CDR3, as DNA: TGTGCCTGGAGTATAGCGGGAGGTGAAGATACGCAGTATTTT.

The CDR3 reads CASSKRQGPNEKLFF. In DNA form, the CDR3 reads TGTGCCAGCAGCAAACGACAGGGACCTAATGAAAAACTGTTTTTT. The chain carries TRBV13 and TRBJ1-4; TRBD1 matches 7 bases. The CDR3 contains 15 residues. Germline V gene lookup returns CDR1 PRHDT and CDR2 FYEKMQ (reference sequence). Unmatched junction bases numbered 6, after V lost 5 bases and J lost 3 bases. Looking up the rest from reference TRBV13 and TRBJ1-4 gives the full variable domain: AAGVIQSPRHLIKEKRETATLKCYPIPRHDTVYWYQQGPGQDPQFLISFYEKMQSDKGSIPDRFSAQQFSDYHSELNMSSLELGDSALYFCASSKRQGPNEKLFFGSGTQLSVL.

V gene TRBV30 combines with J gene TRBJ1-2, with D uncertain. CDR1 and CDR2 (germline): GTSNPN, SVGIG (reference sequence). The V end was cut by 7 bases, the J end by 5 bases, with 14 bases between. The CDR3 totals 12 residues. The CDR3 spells CASEAEGYGYTF. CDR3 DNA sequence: TGTGCCTCGGAGGCCGAAGGGTATGGCTACACCTTC.

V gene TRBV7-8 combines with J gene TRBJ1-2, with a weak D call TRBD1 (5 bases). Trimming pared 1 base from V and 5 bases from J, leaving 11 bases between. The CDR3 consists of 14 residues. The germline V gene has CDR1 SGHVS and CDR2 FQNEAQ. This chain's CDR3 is CASSLDRGAYGYTF. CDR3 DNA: TGTGCCAGCAGCTTAGATAGGGGCGCGTATGGCTACACCTTC.

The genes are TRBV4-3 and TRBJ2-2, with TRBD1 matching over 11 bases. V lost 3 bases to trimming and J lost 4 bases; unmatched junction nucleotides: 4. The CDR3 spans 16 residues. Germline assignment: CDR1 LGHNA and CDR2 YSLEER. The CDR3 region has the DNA TGCGCCAGCAGCCAGGACAGGGGGCTGGTCACCGGGGAGCTGTTTTTT. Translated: CASSQDRGLVTGELFF.

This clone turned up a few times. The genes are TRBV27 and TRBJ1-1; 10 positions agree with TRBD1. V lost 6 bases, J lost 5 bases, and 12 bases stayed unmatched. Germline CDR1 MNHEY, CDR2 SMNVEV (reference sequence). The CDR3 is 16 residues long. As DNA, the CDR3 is TGTGCCAGCAGCCCAGGAGCCCGGGACAGGGGTACTGAAGCTTTCTTT. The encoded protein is CASSPGARDRGTEAFF.

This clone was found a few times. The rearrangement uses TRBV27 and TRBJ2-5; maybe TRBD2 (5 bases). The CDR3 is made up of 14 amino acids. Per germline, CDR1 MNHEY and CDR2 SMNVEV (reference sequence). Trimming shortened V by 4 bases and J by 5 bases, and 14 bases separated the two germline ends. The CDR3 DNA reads TGTGCCAGCAGTTCCCCGGGGATGGGGGAGACCCAGTACTTC. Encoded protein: CASSSPGMGETQYF.

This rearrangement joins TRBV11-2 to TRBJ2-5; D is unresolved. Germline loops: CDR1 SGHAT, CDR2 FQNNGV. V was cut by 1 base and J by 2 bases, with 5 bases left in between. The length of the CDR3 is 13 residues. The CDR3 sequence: CASSLVTQETQYF. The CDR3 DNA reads TGTGCCAGCAGCTTAGTTACACAAGAGACCCAGTACTTC.

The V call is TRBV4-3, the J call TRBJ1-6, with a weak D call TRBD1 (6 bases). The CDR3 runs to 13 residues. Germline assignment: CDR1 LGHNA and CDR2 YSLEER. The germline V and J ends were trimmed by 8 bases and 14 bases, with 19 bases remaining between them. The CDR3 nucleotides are TGCGCCAGCCGGGACCAGGGGACCACTACCCTCCACTTT. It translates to CASRDQGTTTLHF.

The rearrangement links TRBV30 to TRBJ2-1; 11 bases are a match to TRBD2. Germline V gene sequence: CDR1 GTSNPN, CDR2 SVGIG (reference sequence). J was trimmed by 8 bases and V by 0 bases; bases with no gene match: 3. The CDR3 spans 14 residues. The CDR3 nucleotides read TGTGCCTGGAGTGTATTACTAGCGGGAGATGAGCAGTTCTTC. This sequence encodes CAWSVLLAGDEQFF.

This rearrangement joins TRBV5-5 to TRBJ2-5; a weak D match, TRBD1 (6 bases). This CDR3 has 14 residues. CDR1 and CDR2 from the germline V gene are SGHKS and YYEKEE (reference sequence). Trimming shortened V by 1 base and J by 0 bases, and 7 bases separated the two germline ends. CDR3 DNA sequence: TGTGCCAGCAGCTTGTACAGGGACCAAGAGACCCAGTACTTC. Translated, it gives CASSLYRDQETQYF. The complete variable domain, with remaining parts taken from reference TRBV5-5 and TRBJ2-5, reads DAGVTQSPTHLIKTRGQQVTLRCSPISGHKSVSWYQQVLGQGPQFIFQYYEKEERGRGNFPDRFSARQFPNYSSELNVNALLLGDSALYLCASSLYRDQETQYFGPGTRLLVL.

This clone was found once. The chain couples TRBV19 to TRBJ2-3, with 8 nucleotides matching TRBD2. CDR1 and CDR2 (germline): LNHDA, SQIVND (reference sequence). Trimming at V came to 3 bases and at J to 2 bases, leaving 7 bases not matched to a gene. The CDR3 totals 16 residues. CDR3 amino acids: CASSIYAGGITDTQYF. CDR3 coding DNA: TGTGCCAGTAGTATTTATGCGGGGGGAATCACAGATACGCAGTATTTT.

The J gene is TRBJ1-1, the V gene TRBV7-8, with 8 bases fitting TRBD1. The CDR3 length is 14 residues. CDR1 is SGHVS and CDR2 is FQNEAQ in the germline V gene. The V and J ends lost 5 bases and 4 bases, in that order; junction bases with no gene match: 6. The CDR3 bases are TGTGCCAGCAGCAAGGACAGGGTGGTCACTGAAGCTTTCTTT. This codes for CASSKDRVVTEAFF.

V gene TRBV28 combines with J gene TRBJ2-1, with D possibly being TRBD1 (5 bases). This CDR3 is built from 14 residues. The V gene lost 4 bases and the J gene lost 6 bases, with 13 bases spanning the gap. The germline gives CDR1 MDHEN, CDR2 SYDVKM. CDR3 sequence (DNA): TGTGCCAGCAGTTCCCCGGCTAGGGGCAATGAGCAGTTCTTC. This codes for CASSSPARGNEQFF.

The CDR3: CASSLRSGTSVTDTQYF. The CDR3 bases are TGTGCCAGCAGCTTAAGGTCTGGGACTAGCGTAACAGATACGCAGTATTTT. The genes are TRBV7-2 and TRBJ2-3, with TRBD2 matching over 10 bases. J lost 3 bases, V lost 2 bases, and 8 bases had no gene match. Per the germline V gene, CDR1 is SGHTA and CDR2 is FQGNSA. The CDR3 is 17 residues long.

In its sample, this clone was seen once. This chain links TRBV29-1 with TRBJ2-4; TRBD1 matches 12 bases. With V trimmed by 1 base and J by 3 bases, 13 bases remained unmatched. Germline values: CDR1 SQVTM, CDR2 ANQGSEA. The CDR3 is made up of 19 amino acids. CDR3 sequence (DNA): TGCAGCGTTGAAGGCCGGCTAGGGACAGGGGGCAGGGGCAAAAACATTCAGTACTTC. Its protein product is CSVEGRLGTGGRGKNIQYF.

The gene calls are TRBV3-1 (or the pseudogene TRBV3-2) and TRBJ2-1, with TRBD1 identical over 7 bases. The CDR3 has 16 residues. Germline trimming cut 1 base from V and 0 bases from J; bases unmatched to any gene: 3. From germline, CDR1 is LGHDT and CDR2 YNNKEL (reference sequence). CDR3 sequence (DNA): TGTGCCAGCAGCCAAGGACAGGGTAGCTCCTACAATGAGCAGTTCTTC. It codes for CASSQGQGSSYNEQFF.

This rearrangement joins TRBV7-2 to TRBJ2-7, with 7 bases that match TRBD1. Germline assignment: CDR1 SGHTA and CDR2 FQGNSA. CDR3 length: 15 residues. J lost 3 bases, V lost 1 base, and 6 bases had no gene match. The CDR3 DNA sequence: TGTGCCAGCAGCTTAGTTGATGGGACAGTCTACGAGCAGTACTTC. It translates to CASSLVDGTVYEQYF.

The CDR3 region has the DNA TGTGCCAGCAGCTTAGAGGGGTTTGTCGCTGAAGCTTTCTTT. Translated, it gives CASSLEGFVAEAFF. The chain uses TRBV13 and TRBJ1-1, with D possibly being TRBD1 (5 bases). Per the germline V gene, CDR1 is PRHDT and CDR2 is FYEKMQ (reference sequence). V was pared by 1 base and J by 6 bases, with 12 bases between. The CDR3 spans 14 residues.

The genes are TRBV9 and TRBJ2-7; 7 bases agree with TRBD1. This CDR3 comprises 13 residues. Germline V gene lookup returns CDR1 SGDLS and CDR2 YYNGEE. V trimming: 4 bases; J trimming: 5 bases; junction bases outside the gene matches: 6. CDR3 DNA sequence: TGTGCCAGCAGCCTAGACAGGGCCCACGAGCAGTACTTC. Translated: CASSLDRAHEQYF. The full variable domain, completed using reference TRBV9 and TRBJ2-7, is DSGVTQTPKHLITATGQRVTLRCSPRSGDLSVYWYQQSLDQGLQFLIQYYNGEERAKGNILERFSAQQFPDLHSELNLSSLELGDSALYFCASSLDRAHEQYFGPGTRLTVT.

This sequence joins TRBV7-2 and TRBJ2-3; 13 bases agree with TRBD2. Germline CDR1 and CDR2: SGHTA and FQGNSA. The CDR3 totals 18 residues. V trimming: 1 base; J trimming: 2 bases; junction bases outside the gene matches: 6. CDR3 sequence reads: CASSLDGLAGAVTDTQYF. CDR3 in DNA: TGTGCCAGCAGCTTAGATGGACTAGCGGGAGCGGTCACAGATACGCAGTATTTT.

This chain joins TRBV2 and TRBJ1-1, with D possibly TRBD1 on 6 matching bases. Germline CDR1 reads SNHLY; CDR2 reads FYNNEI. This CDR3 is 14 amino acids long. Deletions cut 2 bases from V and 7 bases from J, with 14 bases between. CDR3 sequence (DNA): TGTGCCAGCAGTGAAACGACAGGAAAAATTGAAGCTTTCTTT. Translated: CASSETTGKIEAFF.

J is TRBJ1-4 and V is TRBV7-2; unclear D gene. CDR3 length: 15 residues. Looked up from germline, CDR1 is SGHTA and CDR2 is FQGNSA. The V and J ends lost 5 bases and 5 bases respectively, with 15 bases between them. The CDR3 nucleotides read TGTGCCAGCAGCCCCCGACACGGAAGGAATGAAAAACTGTTTTTT. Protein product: CASSPRHGRNEKLFF.

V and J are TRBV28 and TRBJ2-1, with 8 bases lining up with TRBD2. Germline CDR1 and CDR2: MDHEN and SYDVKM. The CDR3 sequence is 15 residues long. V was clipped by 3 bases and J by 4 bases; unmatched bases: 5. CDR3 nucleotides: TGTGCCAGCAGTTTTAGCGGGACATATTACAATGAGCAGTTCTTC. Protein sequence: CASSFSGTYYNEQFF. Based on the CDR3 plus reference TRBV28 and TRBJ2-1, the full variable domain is DVKVTQSSRYLVKRTGEKVFLECVQDMDHENMFWYRQDPGLGLRLIYFSYDVKMKEKGDIPEGYSVSREKKERFSLILESASTNQTSMYLCASSFSGTYYNEQFFGPGTRLTVL.

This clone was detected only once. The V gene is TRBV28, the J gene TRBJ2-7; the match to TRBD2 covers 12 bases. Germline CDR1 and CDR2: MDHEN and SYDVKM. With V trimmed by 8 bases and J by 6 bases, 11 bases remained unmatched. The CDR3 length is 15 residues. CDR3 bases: TGTGCCAGCCGCAAAAGACTAGCGGGAGACGGCGAGCAGTACTTC. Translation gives CASRKRLAGDGEQYF.

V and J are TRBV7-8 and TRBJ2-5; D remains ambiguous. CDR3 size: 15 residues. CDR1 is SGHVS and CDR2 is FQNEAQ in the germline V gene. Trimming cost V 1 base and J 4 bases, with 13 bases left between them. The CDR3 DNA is TGTGCCAGCAGCTTAGATCGTCTATTAATAGAGACCCAGTACTTC. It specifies CASSLDRLLIETQYF.

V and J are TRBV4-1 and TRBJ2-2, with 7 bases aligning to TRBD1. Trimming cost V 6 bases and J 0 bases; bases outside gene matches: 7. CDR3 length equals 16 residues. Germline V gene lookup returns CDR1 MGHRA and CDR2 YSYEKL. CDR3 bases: TGCGCCAGCAGTCAAAGGGACAGACCGAACACCGGGGAGCTGTTTTTT. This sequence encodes CASSQRDRPNTGELFF.